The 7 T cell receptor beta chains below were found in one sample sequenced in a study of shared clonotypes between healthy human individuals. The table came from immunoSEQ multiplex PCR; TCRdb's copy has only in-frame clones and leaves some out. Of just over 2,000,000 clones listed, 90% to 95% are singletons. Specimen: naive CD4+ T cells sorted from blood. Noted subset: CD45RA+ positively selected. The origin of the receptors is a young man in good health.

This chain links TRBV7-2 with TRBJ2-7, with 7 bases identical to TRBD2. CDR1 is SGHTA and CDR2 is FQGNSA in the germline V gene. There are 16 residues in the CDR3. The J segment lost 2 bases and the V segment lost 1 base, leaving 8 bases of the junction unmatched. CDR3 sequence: CASSLVFAGAPYEQYF. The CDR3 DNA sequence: TGTGCCAGCAGCTTAGTTTTTGCGGGAGCCCCCTACGAGCAGTACTTC.

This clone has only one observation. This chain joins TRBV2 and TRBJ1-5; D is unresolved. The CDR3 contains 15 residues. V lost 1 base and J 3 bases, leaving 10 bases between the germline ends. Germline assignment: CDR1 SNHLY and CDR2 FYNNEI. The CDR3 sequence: CASSEGQSYNQPQHF. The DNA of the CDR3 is TGTGCCAGCAGTGAAGGTCAGAGTTACAATCAGCCCCAGCATTTT.

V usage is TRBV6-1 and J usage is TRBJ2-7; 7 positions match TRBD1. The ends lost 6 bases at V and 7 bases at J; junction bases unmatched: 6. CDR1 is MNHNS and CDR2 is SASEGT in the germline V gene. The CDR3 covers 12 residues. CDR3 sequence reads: CASRPGGGEQYF. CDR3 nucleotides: TGTGCCAGCAGACCAGGGGGTGGAGAGCAGTACTTC.

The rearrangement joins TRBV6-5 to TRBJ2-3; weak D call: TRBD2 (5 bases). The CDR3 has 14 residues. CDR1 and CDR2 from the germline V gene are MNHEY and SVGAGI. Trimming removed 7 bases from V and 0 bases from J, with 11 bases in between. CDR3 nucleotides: TGTGCCAGCAACCGAGGACTGAGCACAGATACGCAGTATTTT. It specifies CASNRGLSTDTQYF.

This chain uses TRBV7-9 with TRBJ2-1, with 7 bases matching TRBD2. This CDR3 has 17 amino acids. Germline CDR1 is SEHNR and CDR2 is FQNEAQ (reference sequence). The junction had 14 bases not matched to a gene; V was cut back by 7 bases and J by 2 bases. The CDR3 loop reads CASNKVSLAGPYNEQFF. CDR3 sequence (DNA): TGTGCCAGCAACAAAGTTTCCTTAGCGGGCCCCTACAATGAGCAGTTCTTC.

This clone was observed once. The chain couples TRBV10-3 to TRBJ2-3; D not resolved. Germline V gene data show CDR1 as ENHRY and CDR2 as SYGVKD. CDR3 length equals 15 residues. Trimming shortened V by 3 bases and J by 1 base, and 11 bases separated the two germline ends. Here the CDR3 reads CAISDFTIGTDTQYF. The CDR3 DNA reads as TGTGCCATCAGTGATTTTACAATCGGCACAGATACGCAGTATTTT.

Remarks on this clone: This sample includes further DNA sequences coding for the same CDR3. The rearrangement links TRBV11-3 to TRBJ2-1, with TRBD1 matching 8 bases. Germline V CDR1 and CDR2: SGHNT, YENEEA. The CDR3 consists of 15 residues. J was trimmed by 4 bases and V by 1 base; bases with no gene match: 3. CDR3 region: CASSLGTGTYNEQFF. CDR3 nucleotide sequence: TGTGCCAGCAGCTTAGGGACAGGGACTTACAATGAGCAGTTCTTC.